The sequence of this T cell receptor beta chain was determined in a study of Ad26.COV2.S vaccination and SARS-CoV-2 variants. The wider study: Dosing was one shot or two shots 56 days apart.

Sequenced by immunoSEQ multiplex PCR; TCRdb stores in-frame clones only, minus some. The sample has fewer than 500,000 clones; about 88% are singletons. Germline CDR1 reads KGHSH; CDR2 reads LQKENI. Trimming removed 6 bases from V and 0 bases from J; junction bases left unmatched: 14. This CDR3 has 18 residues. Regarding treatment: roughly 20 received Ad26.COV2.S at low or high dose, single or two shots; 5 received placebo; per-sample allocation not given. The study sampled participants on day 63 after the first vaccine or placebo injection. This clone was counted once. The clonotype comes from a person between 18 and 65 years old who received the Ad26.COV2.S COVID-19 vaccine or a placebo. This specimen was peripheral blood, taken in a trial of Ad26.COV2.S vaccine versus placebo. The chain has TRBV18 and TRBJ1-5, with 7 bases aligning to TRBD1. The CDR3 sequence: CASSKSGGRTYSNQPQHF. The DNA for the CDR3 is TGTGCCAGCTCTAAGTCAGGGGGAAGGACATATAGCAATCAGCCCCAGCATTTT.